This T cell receptor beta chain was retrieved from a study of PD-L1 blockade in urothelial cancer (dated by TCRdb to about 2017). Broadly, across the study: All patients started therapy around 2014 and received atezolizumab 1,200 mg intravenously every 3 weeks. Blood samples yielded a median of roughly 150,000 T cells and roughly 83,000 unique TCRs, with median clonality approximately 0.08. Fewer than ten patients reached durable clinical benefit, while 20 to 25 patients did not. Blood samples were analyzed 3 weeks after the start of treatment (second dose) and 6 weeks after the start of treatment. In the same patients, pretreatment tumors underwent whole exome sequencing and RNA sequencing in addition to TCR sequencing. Pretreatment blood TCR-seq was available for about 27 patients, at least one posttreatment blood collection was obtained for about 24 patients, and tumor TCR-seq was available for about 24 patients. Somatic, immune and clinical correlates of response to PD-L1 blockade with atezolizumab in urothelial cancer were the focus of an exploratory multi-omic analysis. Pretreatment tumor samples, along with matched peripheral blood serially collected before and after atezolizumab treatment, were subjected to TCR sequencing. Patients had an ECOG performance status of 0 or 1 and had received between 0 and 3 prior chemotherapy regimens. Durable clinical benefit meant progression-free survival longer than 6 months, and TCR features were also tested against progression-free and overall survival. About nine tenths of the roughly 29 patients were males with bladder-origin urothelial cancer, and about 65% of the 29 reported a prior smoking history. Broad study findings and their caveats: Patients with durable benefit showed greater expansion of tumor-associated TCR clones in peripheral blood 3 weeks after starting treatment (n ≈ 23, p = 0.022). Small sample size (n ≈ 28) and many exploratory analyses mean the results are intended to be hypothesis-generating. A pretreatment peripheral blood TCR clonality below the median was linked to improved progression-free and overall survival.

With respect to this clone: Which antigen it targets is not known. No clone much larger than this one lies a single base away; base qualities are absent.

The cohort included under 35 patients with locally advanced or metastatic urothelial carcinoma who were treated at Memorial Sloan Kettering on a trial protocol. Peripheral blood mononuclear cells were collected from each patient pretreatment and during treatment, giving between 1 and 8 total time points per patient. The Qiagen DNeasy Blood extraction kit was used to purify genomic DNA from total PBMCs and tumor samples. Collected pretreatment and during treatment, PBMCs were isolated and stored as previously described. Each PCR received spiked-in synthetic TCR analog templates so that absolute template abundance could be estimated from read counts. TCRbeta CDR3 regions were amplified from genomic DNA with bias-controlled V and J gene primers using the immunoSEQ assay. Sequencing of rearranged TCRbeta segments was performed at approximately 20X coverage. The study's own analysis went as follows. Sequencing errors were corrected by clustering and CDR3s were annotated against IMGT to assign V, D and J genes. Downstream analyses used only productive TCRbeta rearrangements, leaving out any out-of-frame or stop-codon sequences. Clonality was computed as one minus Shannon entropy normalized by the log of the number of unique productive sequences. Fisher's exact test with Benjamini-Hochberg correction, using a cutoff of adjusted p below 0.01, was how clones that differed between time points or between blood and tumor were identified. The table comes from immuneACCESS by way of TCRdb, which keeps in-frame sequences with V and J called. Part of the clones is missing from these tables; in studies checked, under half for an unresolved V gene and the rest for unknown reasons. Clone size and V and J calls were adopted from that table, with D and trimming inferred from the DNA. This sample lists 50,000 or so clones; approximately 80% were detected once. 4% to 5% of the sample is in the top ten clones.

The material was PBMCs, obtained around atezolizumab (anti-PD-L1) treatment. The clonotype comes from a man aged 65 to 85 with urothelial cancer.

The CDR3: CASSAGLAGVNEQFF. Here is the DNA: TGTGCCAGCAGCGCGGGACTAGCGGGAGTGAATGAGCAGTTCTTC. The sequence is built from TRBV9 and TRBJ2-1; TRBD2 fits 14 bases in the junction. The germline V gene provides CDR1 SGDLS and CDR2 YYNGEE. The CDR3 holds 15 amino acids from the cysteine to the phenylalanine. Only the CDR3 region is kept as DNA, spanning 45 bases read in frame from base 1. Germline trimming: 3 bases from V, 7 bases from J; junction bases outside gene matches: 3.